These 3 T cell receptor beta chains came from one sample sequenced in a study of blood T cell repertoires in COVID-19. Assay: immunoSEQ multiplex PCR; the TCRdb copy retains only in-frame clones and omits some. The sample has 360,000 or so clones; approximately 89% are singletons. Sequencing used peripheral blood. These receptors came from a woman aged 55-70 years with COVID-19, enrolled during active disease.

For the CDR3, the DNA is TGTGCCAGCAGCCAAGATGGAGTAGGGGTTGGAAACACCATATATTTT. Translation: CASSQDGVGVGNTIYF. The V call is TRBV3-1 (or the pseudogene TRBV3-2), the J call TRBJ1-3; D is perhaps TRBD1 (5 bases). The CDR3 extends over 16 amino acids. Germline CDR1 and CDR2: LGHDT and YNNKEL (reference sequence). V lost 0 bases to trimming and J lost 3 bases, with 12 bases between them.

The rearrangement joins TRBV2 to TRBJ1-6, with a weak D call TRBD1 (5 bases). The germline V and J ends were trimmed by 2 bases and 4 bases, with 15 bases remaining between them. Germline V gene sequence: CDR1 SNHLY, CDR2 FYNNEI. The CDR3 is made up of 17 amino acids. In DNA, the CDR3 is TGTGCCAGCAGTGAACGGCAGGGCGGGATTTATAATTCACCCCTCCACTTT. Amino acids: CASSERQGGIYNSPLHF.

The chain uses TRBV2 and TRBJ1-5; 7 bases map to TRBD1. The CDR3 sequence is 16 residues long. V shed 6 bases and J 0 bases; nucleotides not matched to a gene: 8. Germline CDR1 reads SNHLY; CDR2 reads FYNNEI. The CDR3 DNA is TGTGCCAGCAGCGACAGGGATTTTATTAGCAATCAGCCCCAGCATTTT. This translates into CASSDRDFISNQPQHF.